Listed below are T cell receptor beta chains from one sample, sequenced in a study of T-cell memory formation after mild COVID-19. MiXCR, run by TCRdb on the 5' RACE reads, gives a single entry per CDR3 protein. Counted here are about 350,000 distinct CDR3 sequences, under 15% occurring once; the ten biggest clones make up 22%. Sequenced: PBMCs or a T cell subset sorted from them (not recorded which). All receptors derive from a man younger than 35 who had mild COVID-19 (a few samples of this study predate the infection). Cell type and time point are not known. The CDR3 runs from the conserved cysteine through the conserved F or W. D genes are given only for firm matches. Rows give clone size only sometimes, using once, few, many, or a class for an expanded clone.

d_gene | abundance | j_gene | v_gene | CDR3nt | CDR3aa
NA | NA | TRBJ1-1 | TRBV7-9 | TGTGCCAGCAGCTTCGGCCACCCCGTCCGGGATTTCTTT | CASSFGHPVRDFF
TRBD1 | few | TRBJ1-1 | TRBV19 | TGTGCCAGTAGTACCGACAGGGATAGTACTGAAGCTTTCTTT | CASSTDRDSTEAFF
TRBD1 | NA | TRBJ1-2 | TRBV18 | TGTGCCAGCTCACCCCAGGGACAGGGCGGAAATGAGGGCTACACCTTC | CASSPQGQGGNEGYTF
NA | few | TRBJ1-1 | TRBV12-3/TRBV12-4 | TGTGCCAGCAGACCCGGGACCGGCACTGAAGCTTTCTTT | CASRPGTGTEAFF
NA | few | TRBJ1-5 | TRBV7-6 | TGTGCCAGCAGCTTAACCCTTGGTAGCAATCAGCCCCAGCATTTT | CASSLTLGSNQPQHF
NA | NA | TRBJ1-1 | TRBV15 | TGTGCCACCAGCAGAGTGGACAGCGCTATGAACACTGAAGCTTTCTTT | CATSRVDSAMNTEAFF
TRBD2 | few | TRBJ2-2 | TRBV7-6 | TGTGCCAGCAGCTTGCGGGGGGGCTTGTCCGGGGAGCTGTTTTTT | CASSLRGGLSGELFF
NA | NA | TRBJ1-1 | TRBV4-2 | TGTGCCAGCAGCCAAGTGAGCAGGGCCGCTGAAGCTTTCTTT | CASSQVSRAAEAFF
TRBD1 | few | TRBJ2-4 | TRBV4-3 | TGCGCCAGCAGCCAAGATCACCGTGACAGGGGGGACATTCAGTACTTC | CASSQDHRDRGDIQYF
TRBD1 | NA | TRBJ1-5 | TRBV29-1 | TGCAGCGTTGGGGACAGGGGGTATCAGCCCCAGCATTTT | CSVGDRGYQPQHF
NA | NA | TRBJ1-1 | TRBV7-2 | TGTGCCAGCAGCTTAGAAAGCTCAGGGGCCGCTTTCTTT | CASSLESSGAAFF
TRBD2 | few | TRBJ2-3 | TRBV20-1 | TGCAGTGCTAGAGAAACTAGCGGGGGGACTACAGATACGCAGTATTTT | CSARETSGGTTDTQYF
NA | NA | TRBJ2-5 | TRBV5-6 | TGTGCCAGCAGCTTGTTGCCAGGCCAAGAGACCCAGTACTTC | CASSLLPGQETQYF
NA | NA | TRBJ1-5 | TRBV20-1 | TGCAGTGCTGGATCAGGTGCTCAGCCCCAGCATTTT | CSAGSGAQPQHF
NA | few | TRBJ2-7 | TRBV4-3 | TGCGCCAGCAGCCAAGATTCCGAGACAGGCTACGAGCAGTACTTC | CASSQDSETGYEQYF
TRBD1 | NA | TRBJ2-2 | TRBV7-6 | TGTGCCAGCAGCCCGACGCTTACGGGACAGGGGAACACCGGGGAGCTGTTTTTT | CASSPTLTGQGNTGELFF
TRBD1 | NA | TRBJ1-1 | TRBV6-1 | TGTGCCGGAACCACCAGACAGGGGGCATGGACTGAAGCTTTCTTT | CAGTTRQGAWTEAFF
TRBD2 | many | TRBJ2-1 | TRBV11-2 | TGTGCCAGCAGCTCGGGGGGGAGCTCCTACAATGAGCAGTTCTTC | CASSSGGSSYNEQFF
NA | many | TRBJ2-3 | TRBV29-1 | TGCAGCGTTGAAACAGATACGCAGTATTTT | CSVETDTQYF
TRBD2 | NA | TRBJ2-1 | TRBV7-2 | TGTGCCAGCAGGCGGGAGTTAGGTGAGCAGTTCTTC | CASRRELGEQFF
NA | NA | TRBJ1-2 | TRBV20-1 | TGCAGTGCTAGACTAACGGGACACCCATATGGCTACACCTTC | CSARLTGHPYGYTF
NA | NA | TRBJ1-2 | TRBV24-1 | TGTGCCACCAGTCCCGGGTGGACAGCCGAACTCTATGGCTACACCTTC | CATSPGWTAELYGYTF
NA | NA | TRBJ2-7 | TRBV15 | TGTGCCACCAGCAGAGCCGGACAGATGGACTACGAGCAGTACTTC | CATSRAGQMDYEQYF
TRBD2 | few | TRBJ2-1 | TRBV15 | TGTGCCACCAGCAGGTGGGGGGGTCTGGACAATGAGCAGTTCTTC | CATSRWGGLDNEQFF
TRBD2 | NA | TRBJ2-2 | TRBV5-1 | TGCGCCAGCAGCTTGGTTGGCGGGGGAGTGAACACCGGGGAGCTGTTTTTT | CASSLVGGGVNTGELFF
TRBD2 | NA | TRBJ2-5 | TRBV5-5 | TGTGCCAGCAGCTGGGCTCCACTGGGGCTAGCGGACATCCGAGAGACCCAGTACTTC | CASSWAPLGLADIRETQYF
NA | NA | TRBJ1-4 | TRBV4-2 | TGTGCCAGCAGCCATGACAGTTTTAATAATGAAAAACTGTTTTTT | CASSHDSFNNEKLFF
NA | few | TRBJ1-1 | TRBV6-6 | TGTGCCAGCAGTTACAGGGGGGAGAATGAAGCTTTCTTT | CASSYRGENEAFF
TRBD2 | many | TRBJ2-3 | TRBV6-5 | TGTGCCAGCAGTTATGGGACTACTAGCACAGATACGCAGTATTTT | CASSYGTTSTDTQYF
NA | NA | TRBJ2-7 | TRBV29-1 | TGCAGCGTTGTTCAGGGTTTCAGCTACCAAGCCTACGAGCAGTACTTC | CSVVQGFSYQAYEQYF
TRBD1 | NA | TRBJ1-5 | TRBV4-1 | TGCGCCAGCAGCCGAACCTACCAGGGGGCTGGTCAGCCCCAGCATTTT | CASSRTYQGAGQPQHF
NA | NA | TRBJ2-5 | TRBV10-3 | TGTGCCATGGCTCCGGGAACGGAAGAGACCCAGTACTTC | CAMAPGTEETQYF
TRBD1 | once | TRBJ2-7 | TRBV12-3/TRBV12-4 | TGTGCCAGCAGTCCTCAAGGGACAGCAACCTACGAGCAGTACTTC | CASSPQGTATYEQYF
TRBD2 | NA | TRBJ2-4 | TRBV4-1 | TGCGCCAGCAGCCAAGTGGGACTAGCGATCAAAAACATTCAGTACTTC | CASSQVGLAIKNIQYF
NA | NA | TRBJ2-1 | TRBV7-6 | TGTGCCAGCAGCTTAAGGTGGTGGGGGCGGCATGATGAGCAGTTCTTC | CASSLRWWGRHDEQFF
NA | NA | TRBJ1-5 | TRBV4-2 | TGTGCCAGCAGCCCGAAACAGGGAAGGGGCAATCAGCCCCAGCATTTT | CASSPKQGRGNQPQHF
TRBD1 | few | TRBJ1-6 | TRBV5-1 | TGCGCCAGCAGCTTGGTGGGACAGGGATCGAGCTCCTATAATTCACCCCTCCACTTT | CASSLVGQGSSSYNSPLHF
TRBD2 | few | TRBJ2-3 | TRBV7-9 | TGTGCCAGCAGCTTAGCGATTCGGGAGGGCACCACAGATACGCAGTATTTT | CASSLAIREGTTDTQYF
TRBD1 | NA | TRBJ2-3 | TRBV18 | TGTGCCAGCTCAAGAGGGACAGTTAGCACAGATACGCAGTATTTT | CASSRGTVSTDTQYF
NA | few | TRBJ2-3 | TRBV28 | TGTGCCAGCAGTCCTATGCCAGGGTGGACGCAGTATTTT | CASSPMPGWTQYF
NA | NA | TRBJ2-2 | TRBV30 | TGTGCCTGGAGTGCCCGCGGGACCCCCTATTCCGGGGAGCTGTTTTTT | CAWSARGTPYSGELFF
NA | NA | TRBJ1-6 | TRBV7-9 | TGTGCCAGCAGCTTAGGAAGGGCCAGGGATCTGAATTCACCCCTCCACTTT | CASSLGRARDLNSPLHF
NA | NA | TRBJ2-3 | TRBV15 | TGTGCCACCAGCAGAGATGTAGAGATAAGCAATACGCAGTATTTT | CATSRDVEISNTQYF
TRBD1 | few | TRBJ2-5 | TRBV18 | TGTGCCAGCTCACCGGGACAAGGGACAGGCTCACAAGAGACCCAGTACTTC | CASSPGQGTGSQETQYF
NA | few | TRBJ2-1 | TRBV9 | TGTGCCAGCAGCGGGCCCCAGGGGGGGGAGCAGTTCTTC | CASSGPQGGEQFF
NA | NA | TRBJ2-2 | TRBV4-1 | TGCGCCAGCAGCCAAGTACGAGGACTCGGCACCGGGGAGCTGTTTTTT | CASSQVRGLGTGELFF
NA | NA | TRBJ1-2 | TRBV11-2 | TGTGCCAGCAGCTCGCGTCAGGGATTCTACACCTTC | CASSSRQGFYTF
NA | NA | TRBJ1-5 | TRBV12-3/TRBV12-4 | TGTGCCAGCAGTTTATTTGGGGGTCCCCAGCATTTT | CASSLFGGPQHF
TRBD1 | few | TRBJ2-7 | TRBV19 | TGTGCCAGTAGTACTCCGGGACAGCCGTCCTACGAGCAGTACTTC | CASSTPGQPSYEQYF
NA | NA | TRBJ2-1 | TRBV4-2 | TGTGCCAGCAGCTCAGGGGGGACTCCCCCCTTATACAATGAGCAGTTCTTC | CASSSGGTPPLYNEQFF
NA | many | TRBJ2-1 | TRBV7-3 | TGTGCCAGCAGCCCCCGGGGGTCCTACAATGAGCAGTTCTTC | CASSPRGSYNEQFF
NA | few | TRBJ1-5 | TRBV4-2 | TGTGCCAGCAGCCAACCTACATCAGGGATTACCCAGCCCCAGCATTTT | CASSQPTSGITQPQHF
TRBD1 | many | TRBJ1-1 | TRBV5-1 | TGCGCCAGCAGCGGAGACAGGGTGGGGACTGAAGCTTTCTTT | CASSGDRVGTEAFF
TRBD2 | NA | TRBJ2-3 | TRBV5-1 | TGCGCCAGCAGCTCCTCTTGGACTAGTACCACAGATACGCAGTATTTT | CASSSSWTSTTDTQYF
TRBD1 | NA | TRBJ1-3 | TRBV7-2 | TGTGCCAGCAGCTTAGCGTTTGCTATAAGACAGGGTTACACCATATATTTT | CASSLAFAIRQGYTIYF